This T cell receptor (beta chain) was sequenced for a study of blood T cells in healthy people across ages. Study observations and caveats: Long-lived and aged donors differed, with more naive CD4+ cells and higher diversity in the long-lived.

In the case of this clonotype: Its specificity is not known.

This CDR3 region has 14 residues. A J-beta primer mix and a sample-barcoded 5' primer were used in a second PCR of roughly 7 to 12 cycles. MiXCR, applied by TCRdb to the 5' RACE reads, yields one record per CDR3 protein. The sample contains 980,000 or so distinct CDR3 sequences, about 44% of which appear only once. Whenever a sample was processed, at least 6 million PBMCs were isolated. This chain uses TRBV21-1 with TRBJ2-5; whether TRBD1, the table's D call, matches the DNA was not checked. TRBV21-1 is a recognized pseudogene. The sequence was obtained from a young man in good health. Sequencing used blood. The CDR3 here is CASSIRQGSETQYF. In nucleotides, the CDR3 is TGTGCCAGCAGCATAAGACAGGGGTCAGAGACCCAGTACTTC.